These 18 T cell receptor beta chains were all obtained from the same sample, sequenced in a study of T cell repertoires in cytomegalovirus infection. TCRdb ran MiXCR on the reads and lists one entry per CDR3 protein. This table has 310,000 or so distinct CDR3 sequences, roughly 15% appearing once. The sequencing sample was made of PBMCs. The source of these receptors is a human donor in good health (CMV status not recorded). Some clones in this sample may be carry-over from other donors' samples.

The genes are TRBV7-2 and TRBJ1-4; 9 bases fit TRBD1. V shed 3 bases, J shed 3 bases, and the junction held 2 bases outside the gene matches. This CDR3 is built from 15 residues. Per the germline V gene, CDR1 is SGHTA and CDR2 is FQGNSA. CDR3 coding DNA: TGTGCCAGCAGCTTCACAGGGGGCGCTAATGAAAAACTGTTTTTT. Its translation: CASSFTGGANEKLFF.

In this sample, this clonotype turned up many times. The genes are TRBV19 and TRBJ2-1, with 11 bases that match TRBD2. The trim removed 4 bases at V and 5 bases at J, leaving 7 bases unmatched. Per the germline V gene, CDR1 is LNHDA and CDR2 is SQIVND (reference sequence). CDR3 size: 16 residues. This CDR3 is CASSNPTSGGHNEQFF. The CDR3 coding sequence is TGTGCCAGTAGTAACCCCACTAGCGGGGGACACAATGAGCAGTTCTTC.

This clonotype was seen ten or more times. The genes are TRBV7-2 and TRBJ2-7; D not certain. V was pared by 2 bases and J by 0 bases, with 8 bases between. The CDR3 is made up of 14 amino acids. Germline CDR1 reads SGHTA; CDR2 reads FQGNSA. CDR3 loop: CASSLLGNSYEQYF. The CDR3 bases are TGTGCCAGCAGCTTACTCGGCAACTCCTACGAGCAGTACTTC.

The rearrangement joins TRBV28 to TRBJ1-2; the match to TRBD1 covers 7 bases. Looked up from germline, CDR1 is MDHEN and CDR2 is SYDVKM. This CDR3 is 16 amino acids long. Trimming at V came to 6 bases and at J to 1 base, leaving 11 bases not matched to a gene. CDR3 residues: CASSLATGTFNYGYTF. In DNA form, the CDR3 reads TGTGCCAGCAGCCTAGCGACAGGGACTTTTAACTATGGCTACACCTTC.

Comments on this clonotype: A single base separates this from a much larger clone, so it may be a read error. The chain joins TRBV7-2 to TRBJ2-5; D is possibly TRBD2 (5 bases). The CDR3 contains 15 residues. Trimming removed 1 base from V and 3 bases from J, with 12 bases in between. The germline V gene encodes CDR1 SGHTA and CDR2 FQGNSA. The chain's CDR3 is CASSLDEVGEETQYF. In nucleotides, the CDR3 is TGTGCCAGCAGCTTAGACGAGGTCGGGGAAGAGACCCAGTACTTC. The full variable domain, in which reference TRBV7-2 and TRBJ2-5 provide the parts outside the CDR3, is GAGVSQSPSNKVTEKGKDVELRCDPISGHTALYWYRQSLGQGLEFLIYFQGNSAPDKSGLPSDRFSAERTGGSVSTLTIQRTQQEDSAVYLCASSLDEVGEETQYFGPGTRLLVL.

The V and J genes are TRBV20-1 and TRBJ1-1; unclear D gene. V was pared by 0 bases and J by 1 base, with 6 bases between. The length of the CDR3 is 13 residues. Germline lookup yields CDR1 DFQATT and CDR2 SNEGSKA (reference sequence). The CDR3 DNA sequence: TGCAGTGCTAGAGAGGGCGGGAACACTGAAGCTTTCTTT. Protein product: CSAREGGNTEAFF.

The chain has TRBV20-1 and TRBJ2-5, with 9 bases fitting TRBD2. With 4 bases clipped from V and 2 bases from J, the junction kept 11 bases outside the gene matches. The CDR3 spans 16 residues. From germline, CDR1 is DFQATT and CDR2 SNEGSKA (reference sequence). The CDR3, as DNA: TGCAGTGCTAAAATGATGGGCGGGGGGGAACAAGAGACCCAGTACTTC. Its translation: CSAKMMGGGEQETQYF.

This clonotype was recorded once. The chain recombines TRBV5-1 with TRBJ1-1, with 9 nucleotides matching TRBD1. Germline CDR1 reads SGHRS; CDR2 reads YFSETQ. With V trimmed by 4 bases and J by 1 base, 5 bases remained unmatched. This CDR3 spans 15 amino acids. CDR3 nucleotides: TGCGCCAGCAGCATCGGACAGGGGTGGAACACTGAAGCTTTCTTT. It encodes CASSIGQGWNTEAFF.

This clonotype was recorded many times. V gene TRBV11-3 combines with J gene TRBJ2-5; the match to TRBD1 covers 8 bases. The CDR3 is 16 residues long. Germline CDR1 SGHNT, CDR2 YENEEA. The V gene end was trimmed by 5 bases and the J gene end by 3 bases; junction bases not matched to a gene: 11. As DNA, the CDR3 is TGTGCCAGCAGCCTCGGACAGGGAAGAGGGGAAGAGACCCAGTACTTC. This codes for CASSLGQGRGEETQYF.

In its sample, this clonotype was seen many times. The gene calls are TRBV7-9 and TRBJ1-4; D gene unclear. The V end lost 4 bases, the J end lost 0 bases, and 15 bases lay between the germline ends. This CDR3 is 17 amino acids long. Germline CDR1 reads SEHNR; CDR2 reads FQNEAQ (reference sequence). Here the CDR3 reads CASSSTRGGATNEKLFF. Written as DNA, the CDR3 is TGTGCCAGCAGCTCGACCCGAGGCGGGGCAACTAATGAAAAACTGTTTTTT.

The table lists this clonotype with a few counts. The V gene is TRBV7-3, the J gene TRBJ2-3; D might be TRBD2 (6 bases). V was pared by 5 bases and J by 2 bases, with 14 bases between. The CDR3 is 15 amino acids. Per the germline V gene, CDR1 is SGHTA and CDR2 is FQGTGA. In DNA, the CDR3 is TGTGCCAGCAGCCGGCGGGGCTATATCACAGATACGCAGTATTTT. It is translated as CASSRRGYITDTQYF.

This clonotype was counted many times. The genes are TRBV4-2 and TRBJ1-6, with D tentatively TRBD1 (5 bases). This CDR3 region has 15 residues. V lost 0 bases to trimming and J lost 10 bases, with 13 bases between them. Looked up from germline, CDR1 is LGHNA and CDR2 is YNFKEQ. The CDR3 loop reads CASSQDGSRGSPLHF. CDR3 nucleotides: TGTGCCAGCAGCCAAGATGGCAGTAGGGGCTCACCCCTCCACTTT.

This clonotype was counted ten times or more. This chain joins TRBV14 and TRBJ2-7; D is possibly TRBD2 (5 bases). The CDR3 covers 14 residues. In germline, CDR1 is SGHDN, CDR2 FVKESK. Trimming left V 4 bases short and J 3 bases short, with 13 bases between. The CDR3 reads CASSPAGGGYEQYF. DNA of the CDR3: TGTGCCAGCAGCCCCGCCGGAGGAGGCTACGAGCAGTACTTC. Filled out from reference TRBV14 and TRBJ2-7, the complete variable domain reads EAGVTQFPSHSVIEKGQTVTLRCDPISGHDNLYWYRRVMGKEIKFLLHFVKESKQDESGMPNNRFLAERTGGTYSTLKVQPAELEDSGVYFCASSPAGGGYEQYFGPGTRLTVT.

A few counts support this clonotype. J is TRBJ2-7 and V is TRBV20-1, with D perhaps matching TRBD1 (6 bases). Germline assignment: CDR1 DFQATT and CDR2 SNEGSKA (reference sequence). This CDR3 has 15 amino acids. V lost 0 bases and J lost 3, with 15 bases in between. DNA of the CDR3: TGCAGTGCTAGAGATGGGGGCAGGGGATTCTACGAGCAGTACTTC. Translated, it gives CSARDGGRGFYEQYF.

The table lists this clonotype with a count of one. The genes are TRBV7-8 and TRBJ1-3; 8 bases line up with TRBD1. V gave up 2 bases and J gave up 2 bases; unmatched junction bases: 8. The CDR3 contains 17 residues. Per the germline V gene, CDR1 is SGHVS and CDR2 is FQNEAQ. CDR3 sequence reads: CASSLLSGTGPGNTIYF. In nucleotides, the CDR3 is TGTGCCAGCAGCTTATTAAGCGGGACAGGACCTGGAAACACCATATATTTT.

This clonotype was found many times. The CDR3 DNA reads TGCGCCAGCAGCCCAGGGACAGTTGATAGCACAGATACGCAGTATTTT. Its protein is CASSPGTVDSTDTQYF. V is TRBV5-1 and J is TRBJ2-3; the match to TRBD1 covers 7 bases. The CDR3 sequence is 16 residues long. V gave up 4 bases and J gave up 0 bases; unmatched junction bases: 8. The V gene's germline CDR1 is SGHRS and CDR2 YFSETQ.

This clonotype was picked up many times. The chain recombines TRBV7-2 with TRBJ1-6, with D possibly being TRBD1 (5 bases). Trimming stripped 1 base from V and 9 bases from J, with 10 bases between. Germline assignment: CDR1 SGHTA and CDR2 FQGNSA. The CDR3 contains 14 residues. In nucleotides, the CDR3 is TGTGCCAGCAGCTTAGAGGGGATGGGTTCACCCCTCCACTTT. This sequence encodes CASSLEGMGSPLHF.

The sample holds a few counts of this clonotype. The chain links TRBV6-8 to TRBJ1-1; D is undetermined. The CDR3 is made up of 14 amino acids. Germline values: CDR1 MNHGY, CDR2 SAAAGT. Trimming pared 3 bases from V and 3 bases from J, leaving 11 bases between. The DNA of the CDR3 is TGTGCCAGCAGTTATGGCAGGAGGGACACTGAAGCTTTCTTT. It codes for CASSYGRRDTEAFF.